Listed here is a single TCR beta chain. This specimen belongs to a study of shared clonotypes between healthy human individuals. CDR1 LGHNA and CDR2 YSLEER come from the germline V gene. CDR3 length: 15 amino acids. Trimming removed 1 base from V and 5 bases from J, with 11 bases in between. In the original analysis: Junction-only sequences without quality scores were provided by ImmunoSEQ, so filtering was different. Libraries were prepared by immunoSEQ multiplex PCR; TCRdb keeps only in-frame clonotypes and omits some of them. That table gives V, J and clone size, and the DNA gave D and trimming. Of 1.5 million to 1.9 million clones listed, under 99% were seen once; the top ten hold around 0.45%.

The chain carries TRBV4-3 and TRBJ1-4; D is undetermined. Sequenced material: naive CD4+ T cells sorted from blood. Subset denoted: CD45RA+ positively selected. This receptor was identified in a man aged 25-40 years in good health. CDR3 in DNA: TGCGCCAGCAGCCAAGGGGCCTTGCAAAATGAAAAACTGTTTTTT. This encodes CASSQGALQNEKLFF.